This T cell receptor (beta chain) is drawn from a study of blood T cells in healthy people across ages. The sample holds one count of this clonotype. Trimming cost V 8 bases and J 7 bases, with 20 bases left between them. The CDR3 totals 14 residues. Germline CDR1 and CDR2: DFQATT and SNEGSKA (reference sequence). PCR was performed a second time for roughly 6 to 12 cycles using a sample-barcoded 5' primer and a J-beta primer mix. Each CDR3 protein is one row after TCRdb ran MiXCR on the 5' RACE reads. The table includes under 1 million distinct CDR3 sequences, under 45% detected once. Sample: blood. The rearrangement links TRBV20-1 to TRBJ1-4, with D perhaps matching TRBD1 (6 bases). The clonotype comes from a man in his sixties in good health. CDR3 loop: CSTVRGVGAEKLFF. CDR3 bases: TGCAGTACTGTCCGGGGGGTGGGGGCTGAAAAACTGTTTTTT.